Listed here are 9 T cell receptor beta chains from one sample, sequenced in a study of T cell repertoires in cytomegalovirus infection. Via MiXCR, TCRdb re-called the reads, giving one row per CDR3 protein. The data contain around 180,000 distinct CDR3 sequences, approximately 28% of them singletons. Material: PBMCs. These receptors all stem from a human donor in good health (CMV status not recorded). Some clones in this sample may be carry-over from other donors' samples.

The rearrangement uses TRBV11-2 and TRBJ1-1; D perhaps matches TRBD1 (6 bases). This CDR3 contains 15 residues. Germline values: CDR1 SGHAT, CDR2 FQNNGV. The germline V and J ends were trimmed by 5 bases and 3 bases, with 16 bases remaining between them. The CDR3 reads CASSPLVGADTEAFF. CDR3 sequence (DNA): TGTGCCAGCAGCCCCCTCGTGGGGGCGGACACTGAAGCTTTCTTT.

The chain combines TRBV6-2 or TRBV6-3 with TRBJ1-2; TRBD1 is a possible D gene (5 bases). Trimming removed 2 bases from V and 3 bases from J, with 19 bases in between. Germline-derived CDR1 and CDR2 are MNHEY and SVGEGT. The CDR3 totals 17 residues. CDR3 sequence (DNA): TGTGCCAGCAGTTACGCGCGCAGGGATCACCATCACTATGGCTACACCTTC. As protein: CASSYARRDHHHYGYTF.

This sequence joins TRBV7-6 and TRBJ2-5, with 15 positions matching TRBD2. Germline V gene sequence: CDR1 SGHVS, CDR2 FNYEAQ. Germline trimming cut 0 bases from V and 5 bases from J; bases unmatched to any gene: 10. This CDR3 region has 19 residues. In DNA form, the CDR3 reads TGTGCCAGCAGCTTAGCGGGATGGACTAGCGGGGGGGACGAGGAGACCCAGTACTTC. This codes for CASSLAGWTSGGDEETQYF.

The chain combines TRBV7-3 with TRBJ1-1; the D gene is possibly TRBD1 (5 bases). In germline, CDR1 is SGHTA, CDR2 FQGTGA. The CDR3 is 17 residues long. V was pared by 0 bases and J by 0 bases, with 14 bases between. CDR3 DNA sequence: TGTGCCAGCAGCTTAACGGGGGGGGTACCCATGAACACTGAAGCTTTCTTT. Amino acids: CASSLTGGVPMNTEAFF.

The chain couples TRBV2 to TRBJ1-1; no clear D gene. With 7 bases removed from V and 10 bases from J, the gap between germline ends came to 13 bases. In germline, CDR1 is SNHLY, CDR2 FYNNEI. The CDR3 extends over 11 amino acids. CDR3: CASKRDLGAFF. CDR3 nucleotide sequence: TGTGCCAGCAAGCGAGACTTAGGAGCTTTCTTT. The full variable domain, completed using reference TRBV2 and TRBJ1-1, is EPEVTQTPSHQVTQMGQEVILRCVPISNHLYFYWYRQILGQKVEFLVSFYNNEISEKSEIFDDQFSVERPDGSNFTLKIRSTKLEDSAMYFCASKRDLGAFFGQGTRLTVV.

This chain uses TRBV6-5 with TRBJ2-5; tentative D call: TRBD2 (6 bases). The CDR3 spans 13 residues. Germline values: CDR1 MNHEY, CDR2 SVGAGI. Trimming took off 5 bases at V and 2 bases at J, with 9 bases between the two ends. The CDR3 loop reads CASSVAAQETQYF. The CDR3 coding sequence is TGTGCCAGCAGTGTAGCGGCTCAAGAGACCCAGTACTTC.

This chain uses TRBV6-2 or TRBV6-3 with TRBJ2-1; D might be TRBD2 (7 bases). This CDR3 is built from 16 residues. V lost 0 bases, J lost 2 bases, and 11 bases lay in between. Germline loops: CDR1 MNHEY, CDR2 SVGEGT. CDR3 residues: CASSYSGRGPYNEQFF. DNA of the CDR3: TGTGCCAGCAGTTACTCGGGGCGGGGGCCCTACAATGAGCAGTTCTTC.

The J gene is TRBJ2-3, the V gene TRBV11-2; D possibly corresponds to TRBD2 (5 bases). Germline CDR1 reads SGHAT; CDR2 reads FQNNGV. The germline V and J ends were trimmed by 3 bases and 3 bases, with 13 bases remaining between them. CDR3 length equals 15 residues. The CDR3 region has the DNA TGTGCCAGCAGCTTCCCGGGAACCGGGACAGATACGCAGTATTTT. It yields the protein CASSFPGTGTDTQYF.

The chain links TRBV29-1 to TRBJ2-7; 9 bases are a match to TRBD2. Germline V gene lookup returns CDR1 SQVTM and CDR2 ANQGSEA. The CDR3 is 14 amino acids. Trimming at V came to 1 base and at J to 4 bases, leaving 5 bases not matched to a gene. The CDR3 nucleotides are TGCAGCGTTGAAGGGGGTAGCGGGGGTTACGAGCAGTACTTC. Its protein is CSVEGGSGGYEQYF.